This TCR beta chain was captured in a study of shared clonotypes between healthy human individuals. Naive-designated CD8 cells lacked CD45RO, were positively enriched for CCR7, and omitted terminally differentiated effector memory CD45RA+ cells. Germline values: CDR1 SEHNR, CDR2 FQNEAQ (reference sequence). The CDR3 loop spans 16 amino acids. J lost 4 bases, V lost 1 base, and 6 bases had no gene match. TCRdb's table, derived via immunoSEQ multiplex PCR, lists solely in-frame clones and lacks some. Of approximately 650,000 clones in the sample, 95% to 96% were seen once. The rearrangement links TRBV7-9 to TRBJ2-7; the match to TRBD1 covers 11 bases. Material: naive CD8+ T cells sorted from blood. The sequence was obtained from a young woman in good health. CDR3 nucleotide sequence: TGTGCCAGCAGCTTAGGGAAGGGACAGGGGGATTACGAGCAGTACTTC. It yields the protein CASSLGKGQGDYEQYF.